These 13 T cell receptor beta chains share one sample of origin, sequenced in a study of cytomegalovirus exposure and HLA in healthy donors. The study ran its PCR with 60 Vbeta and 13 Jbeta primers. The data were produced by immunoSEQ multiplex PCR, yet TCRdb's version contains in-frame clones alone and is incomplete. The sample has about 120,000 clones, about 86% seen once; the top ten hold about 2.4%. Sequencing input: PBMCs. These receptors were obtained from a middle-aged woman in good health and CMV-seronegative.

This clone was observed a single time. The gene calls are TRBV6-5 and TRBJ1-4, with D maybe TRBD1 (6 bases). The germline CDR1 and CDR2 sequences are MNHEY and SVGAGI. The CDR3 length is 14 residues. Deletions cut 7 bases from V and 8 bases from J, with 17 bases between. DNA of the CDR3: TGTGCCAGCACGGCACACAACCAGGGGGAAAAACTGTTTTTT. Amino acids: CASTAHNQGEKLFF.

This chain joins TRBV29-1 and TRBJ2-5, with TRBD2 identical over 14 bases. The germline gives CDR1 SQVTM, CDR2 ANQGSEA. J was trimmed by 5 bases and V by 1 base; bases with no gene match: 3. The CDR3 contains 15 residues. The chain's CDR3 is CSVEGLAGGLETQYF. CDR3 DNA: TGCAGCGTTGAAGGACTAGCGGGAGGGCTGGAGACCCAGTACTTC.

The chain is built from TRBV9 and TRBJ1-4, with a possible D match to TRBD1 (6 bases). Trimming removed 1 base from V and 6 bases from J, with 19 bases in between. The CDR3 has 17 residues. In germline, CDR1 is SGDLS, CDR2 YYNGEE. The DNA for the CDR3 is TGTGCCAGCAGCGTATCCCCCTCCAGACAGGTCTATGAAAAACTGTTTTTT. The encoded protein is CASSVSPSRQVYEKLFF.

The chain recombines TRBV7-8 with TRBJ2-7; D is possibly TRBD1 (6 bases). Germline V CDR1 and CDR2: SGHVS, FQNEAQ. Trimming removed 5 bases from V and 4 bases from J, with 21 bases in between. The CDR3 runs to 16 residues. This chain's CDR3 is CASSLGSLGARYEQYF. The CDR3, as DNA: TGTGCCAGCAGCCTAGGGTCCTTGGGGGCCCGATACGAGCAGTACTTC.

The chain couples TRBV15 to TRBJ2-1, with 7 bases fitting TRBD2. The CDR3 sequence is 17 residues long. V lost 5 bases to trimming and J lost 7 bases; unmatched junction nucleotides: 17. CDR1 and CDR2 (germline): LNHNV, YYDKDF (reference sequence). CDR3 protein: CATSHSGGAGRANEQFF. CDR3 DNA sequence: TGTGCCACCAGCCACAGTGGGGGAGCGGGGAGGGCGAATGAGCAGTTCTTC.

The chain is built from TRBV4-2 and TRBJ2-7; 8 bases align to TRBD1. Germline trimming cut 1 base from V and 2 bases from J; bases unmatched to any gene: 4. The CDR3 length is 15 residues. Looked up from germline, CDR1 is LGHNA and CDR2 is YNFKEQ. The CDR3 sequence is CASSQVQGVPYEQYF. Written as DNA, the CDR3 is TGTGCCAGCAGCCAAGTACAGGGGGTTCCCTACGAGCAGTACTTC.

This chain connects TRBV7-9 to TRBJ2-3; unclear D gene. V lost 4 bases and J lost 4, with 9 bases in between. Looked up from germline, CDR1 is SEHNR and CDR2 is FQNEAQ (reference sequence). The CDR3 is 13 amino acids. CDR3 in amino acids: CASSYPQADTQYF. CDR3 sequence (DNA): TGTGCCAGCAGCTACCCCCAGGCAGATACGCAGTATTTT.

V usage is TRBV28 and J usage is TRBJ1-6; a possible D gene is TRBD1 (6 bases). Germline CDR1 is MDHEN and CDR2 is SYDVKM. The V end lost 7 bases, the J end lost 0 bases, and 16 bases lay between the germline ends. The CDR3 consists of 17 residues. This CDR3 reads CASTGRGQSSYNSPLHF. The DNA of the CDR3 is TGTGCCAGCACAGGACGAGGACAGAGCTCCTATAATTCACCCCTCCACTTT.

The chain is built from TRBV28 and TRBJ2-2; TRBD2 might be the D (6 bases). Deletions cut 4 bases from V and 3 bases from J, with 15 bases between. This CDR3 comprises 16 residues. Germline V CDR1 and CDR2: MDHEN, SYDVKM. The CDR3 DNA reads as TGTGCCAGCAGTTCCTTGGGAGGTTGGGACACCGGGGAGCTGTTTTTT. It specifies CASSSLGGWDTGELFF.

V and J are TRBV10-3 and TRBJ2-5; 7 nucleotides line up with TRBD1. The germline CDR1 and CDR2 sequences are ENHRY and SYGVKD. With 6 bases clipped from V and 5 bases from J, the junction kept 12 bases outside the gene matches. The CDR3 has 15 amino acids. The DNA for the CDR3 is TGTGCCATCAGCCTCAAGACAGGGTCTGGGGAGACCCAGTACTTC. Translating gives CAISLKTGSGETQYF.

J is TRBJ2-1 and V is TRBV6-6; no clear D gene. This CDR3 is built from 13 residues. Germline V gene data show CDR1 as MNHNY and CDR2 as SVGAGI (reference sequence). Trimming shortened V by 0 bases and J by 8 bases, and 8 bases separated the two germline ends. The CDR3: CASSYSLEDEQFF. DNA for the CDR3: TGTGCCAGCAGTTACTCTTTAGAGGATGAGCAGTTCTTC.

V is TRBV21-1 and J is TRBJ2-2; TRBD2 is taken as the D call from the table, unchecked against the DNA. TRBV21-1 constitutes a pseudogene. This CDR3 comprises 18 residues. The CDR3 DNA reads TGTGCCAGCAGACCTCGGCGCCTCACGGGGGCGAACACCGGGGAGCTGTTTTTT. Its protein product is CASRPRRLTGANTGELFF.

This chain uses TRBV7-9 with TRBJ1-2; 10 bases agree with TRBD1. This CDR3 is 15 amino acids long. CDR1 and CDR2 from the germline V gene are SEHNR and FQNEAQ (reference sequence). J was trimmed by 6 bases and V by 0 bases; bases with no gene match: 4. In DNA form, the CDR3 reads TGTGCCAGCAGCTTAGCGGAGACAGGGGGCCATGGCTACACCTTC. This sequence encodes CASSLAETGGHGYTF.